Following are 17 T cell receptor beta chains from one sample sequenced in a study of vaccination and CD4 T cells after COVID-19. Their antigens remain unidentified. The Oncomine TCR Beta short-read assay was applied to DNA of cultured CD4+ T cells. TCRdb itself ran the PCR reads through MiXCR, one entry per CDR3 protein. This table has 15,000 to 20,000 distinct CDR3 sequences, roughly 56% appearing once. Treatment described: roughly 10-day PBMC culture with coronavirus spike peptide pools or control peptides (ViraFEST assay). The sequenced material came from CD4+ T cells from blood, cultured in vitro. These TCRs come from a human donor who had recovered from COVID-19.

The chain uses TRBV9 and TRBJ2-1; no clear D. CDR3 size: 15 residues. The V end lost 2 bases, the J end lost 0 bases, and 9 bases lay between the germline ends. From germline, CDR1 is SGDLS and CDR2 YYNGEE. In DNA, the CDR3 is TGTGCCAGCAGCGTCCACTCGAGCTCCTACAATGAGCAGTTCTTC. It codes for CASSVHSSSYNEQFF.

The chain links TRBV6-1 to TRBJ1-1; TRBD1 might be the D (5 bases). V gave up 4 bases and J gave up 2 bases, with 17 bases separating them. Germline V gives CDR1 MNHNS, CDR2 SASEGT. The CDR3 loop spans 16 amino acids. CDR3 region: CASSGRGGKGNTEAFF. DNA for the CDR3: TGTGCCAGCAGTGGACGGGGGGGGAAGGGAAACACTGAAGCTTTCTTT.

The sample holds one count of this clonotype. The CDR3 region is CASHASSYNSPLHF. For the CDR3, the DNA is TGTGCCAGCCACGCGAGCTCCTATAATTCACCCCTCCACTTT. The V and J genes are TRBV6-1 and TRBJ1-6, with no clear D. The CDR3 consists of 14 residues. The V gene lost 8 bases and the J gene lost 0 bases, with 8 bases spanning the gap. Germline CDR1 reads MNHNS; CDR2 reads SASEGT.

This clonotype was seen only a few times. This chain's CDR3 is CSASTTSGPVIETQYF. CDR3 in DNA: TGCAGTGCTAGCACGACTAGCGGGCCGGTGATAGAGACCCAGTACTTC. The genes are TRBV20-1 and TRBJ2-5; 10 bases fit TRBD2. The CDR3 is 16 amino acids. Trimming took 3 bases from V and 4 from J; bases not matched to a gene: 11. Germline-derived CDR1 and CDR2 are DFQATT and SNEGSKA (reference sequence).

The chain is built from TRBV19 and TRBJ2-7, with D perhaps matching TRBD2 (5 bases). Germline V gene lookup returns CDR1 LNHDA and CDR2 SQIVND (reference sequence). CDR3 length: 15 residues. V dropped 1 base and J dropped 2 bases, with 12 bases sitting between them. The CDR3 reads CASSIARAGTYEQYF. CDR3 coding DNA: TGTGCCAGTAGTATAGCGCGGGCCGGGACCTACGAGCAGTACTTC.

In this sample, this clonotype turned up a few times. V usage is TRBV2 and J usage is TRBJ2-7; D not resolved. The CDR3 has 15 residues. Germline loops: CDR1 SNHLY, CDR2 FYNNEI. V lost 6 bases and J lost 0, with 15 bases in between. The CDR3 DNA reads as TGTGCCAGCAGCCCCAGTTCAAGGAGCTCCTACGAGCAGTACTTC. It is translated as CASSPSSRSSYEQYF.

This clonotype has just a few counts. The CDR3 nucleotides are TGCAGTGCGGGGGATTACGAGCAGTACTTC. Amino acid sequence: CSAGDYEQYF. J is TRBJ2-1 and V is TRBV20-1; possibly TRBD1 or TRBD2 for D (5 bases each). The J call could be wrong; TRBJ2-7 is a better fit for the DNA end. The CDR3 has 10 amino acids. The germline CDR1 and CDR2 sequences are DFQATT and SNEGSKA (reference sequence).

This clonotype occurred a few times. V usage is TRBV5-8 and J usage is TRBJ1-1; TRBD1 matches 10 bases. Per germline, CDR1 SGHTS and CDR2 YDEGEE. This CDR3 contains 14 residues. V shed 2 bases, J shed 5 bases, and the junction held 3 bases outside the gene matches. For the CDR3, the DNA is TGTGCCAGCAGCTTTGACAGGGGGCTAACTGAAGCTTTCTTT. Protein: CASSFDRGLTEAFF.

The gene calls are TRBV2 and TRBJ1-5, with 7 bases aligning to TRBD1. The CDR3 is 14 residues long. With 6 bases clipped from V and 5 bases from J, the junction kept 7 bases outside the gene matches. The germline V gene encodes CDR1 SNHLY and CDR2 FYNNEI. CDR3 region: CASRRQGGDQPQHF. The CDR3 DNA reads TGTGCCAGCAGGAGACAGGGAGGCGATCAGCCCCAGCATTTT. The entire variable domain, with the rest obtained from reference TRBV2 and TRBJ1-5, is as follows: EPEVTQTPSHQVTQMGQEVILRCVPISNHLYFYWYRQILGQKVEFLVSFYNNEISEKSEIFDDQFSVERPDGSNFTLKIRSTKLEDSAMYFCASRRQGGDQPQHFGDGTRLSIL.

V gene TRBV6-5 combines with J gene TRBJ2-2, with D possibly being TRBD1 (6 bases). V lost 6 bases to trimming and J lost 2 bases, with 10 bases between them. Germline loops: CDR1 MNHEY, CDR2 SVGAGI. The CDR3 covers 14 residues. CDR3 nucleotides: TGTGCCAGCAGGTACAGGGAAAACACCGGGGAGCTGTTTTTT. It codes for CASRYRENTGELFF.

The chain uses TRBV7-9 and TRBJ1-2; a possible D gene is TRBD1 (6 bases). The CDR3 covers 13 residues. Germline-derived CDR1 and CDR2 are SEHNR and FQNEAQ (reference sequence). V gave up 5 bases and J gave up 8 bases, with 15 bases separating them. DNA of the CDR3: TGTGCCAGCAGCCCGCAGGGGTCCGACGGCTACACCTTC. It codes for CASSPQGSDGYTF.

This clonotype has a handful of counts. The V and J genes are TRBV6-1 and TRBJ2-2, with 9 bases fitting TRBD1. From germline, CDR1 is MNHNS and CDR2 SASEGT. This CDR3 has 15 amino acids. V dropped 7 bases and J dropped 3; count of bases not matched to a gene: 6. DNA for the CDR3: TGTGCCAGCAACTTCGACAGGGGGGACACCGGGGAGCTGTTTTTT. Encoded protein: CASNFDRGDTGELFF.

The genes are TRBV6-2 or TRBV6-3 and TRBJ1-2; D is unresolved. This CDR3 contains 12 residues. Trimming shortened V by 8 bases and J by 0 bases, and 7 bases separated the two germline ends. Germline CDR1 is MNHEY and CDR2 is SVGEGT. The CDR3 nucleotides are TGTGCCAGCGGAAGGCCTAACTATGGCTACACCTTC. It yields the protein CASGRPNYGYTF.

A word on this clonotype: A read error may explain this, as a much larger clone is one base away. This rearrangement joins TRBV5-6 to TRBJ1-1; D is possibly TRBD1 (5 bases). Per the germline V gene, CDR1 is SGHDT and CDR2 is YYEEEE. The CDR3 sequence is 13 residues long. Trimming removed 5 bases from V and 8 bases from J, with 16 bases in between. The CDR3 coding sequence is TGTGCCAGCAGTTACCGCCTCAGACAGGAAGCTTTCTTT. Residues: CASSYRLRQEAFF.

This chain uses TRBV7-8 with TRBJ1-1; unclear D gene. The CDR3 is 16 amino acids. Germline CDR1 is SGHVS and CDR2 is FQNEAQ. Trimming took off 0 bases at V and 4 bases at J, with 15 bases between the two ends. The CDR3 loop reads CASSLAIPGMGTEAFF. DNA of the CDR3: TGTGCCAGCAGCTTAGCGATACCCGGTATGGGCACTGAAGCTTTCTTT.

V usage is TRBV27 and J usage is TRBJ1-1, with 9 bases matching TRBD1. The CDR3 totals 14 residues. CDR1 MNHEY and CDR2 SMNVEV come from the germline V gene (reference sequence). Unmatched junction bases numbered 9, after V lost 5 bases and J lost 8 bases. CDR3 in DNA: TGTGCCAGCAGTCCTATTCCACAGGGGGCCGAAGCTTTCTTT. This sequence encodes CASSPIPQGAEAFF.

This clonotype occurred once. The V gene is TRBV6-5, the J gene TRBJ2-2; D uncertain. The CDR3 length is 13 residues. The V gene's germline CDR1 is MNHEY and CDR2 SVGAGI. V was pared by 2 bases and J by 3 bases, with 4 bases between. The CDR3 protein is CASSYGDTGELFF. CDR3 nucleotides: TGTGCCAGCAGTTACGGGGACACCGGGGAGCTGTTTTTT.